These T cell receptor beta chains were read from a single sample in a study of T cell responses to AZD1222 COVID-19 vaccine. Repertoires were generated with immunoSEQ multiplex PCR, while TCRdb's copy carries only in-frame clones and drops some. The sample records 120,000 to 150,000 clones, 70% to 90% being singletons. This specimen consisted of peripheral blood, obtained 28 days after the second AZD1222 dose. The receptors were gathered from an adult who received the AZD1222 COVID-19 vaccine. Both conserved end residues are part of each CDR3. The order of the fields is J gene, D gene, V gene, clone size, CDR3 DNA, CDR3 protein. D genes are given only for firm matches. Clone size is stated in some rows and not others, as once, few, many or a class when expanded.

>TRBJ1-4|NA|TRBV25-1|NA
TGTGCCAGCAGTGACCCCGGCAGGTTGTATGAAAAACTGTTTTTT
CASSDPGRLYEKLFF
>TRBJ1-2|NA|TRBV2|few
TGTGCCAGTCGGTCGGACAGATACGGCTACACCTTC
CASRSDRYGYTF
>TRBJ2-2|TRBD1|TRBV5-6|NA
TGTGCCAGCAGCTGGACAGGGGGAACCGGGGAGCTGTTTTTT
CASSWTGGTGELFF
>TRBJ1-4|NA|TRBV4-1|NA
TGCGCCAGCAGCCAAGATTGGACAGCCGAAAAACTGTTTTTT
CASSQDWTAEKLFF
>TRBJ2-6|NA|TRBV27|NA
TGTGCCAGCAGTAGGGGAGGCCCTGGGGCCAACGTCCTGACTTTC
CASSRGGPGANVLTF
>TRBJ2-1|NA|TRBV30|NA
TGTGCCTGGAGTACCCTAGCGCGGTCCTACAATGAGCAGTTCTTC
CAWSTLARSYNEQFF
>TRBJ2-3|NA|TRBV3-1/TRBV3-2|NA
TGTGCCAGCAGCCTAAAAGCAGAGGGTACGCAGTATTTT
CASSLKAEGTQYF
>TRBJ1-5|TRBD1|TRBV5-6|NA
TGTGCCAGCAGCTCGGGCAGGGGGCAAGTATATAGCAATCAGCCCCAGCATTTT
CASSSGRGQVYSNQPQHF
>TRBJ1-1|NA|TRBV11-3|once
TGTGCCAGCATTTGGAAGGCAGGGAACACTGAAGCTTTCTTT
CASIWKAGNTEAFF
>TRBJ1-5|NA|TRBV20-1|NA
TGCAGTGCTAGTTACCCCCAAGGTACCGTCGGCAATCAGCCCCAGCATTTT
CSASYPQGTVGNQPQHF
>TRBJ1-1|NA|TRBV10-3|NA
TGTGCCATCAAGGGTGATTCCCAGGGTGGCGCTGAAGCTTTCTTT
CAIKGDSQGGAEAFF
>TRBJ1-1|TRBD1|TRBV5-6|NA
TGTGCCAGCAGCTTGGGCCCCAGGACAGGGGCCACTGAAGCTTTCTTT
CASSLGPRTGATEAFF
>TRBJ1-1|NA|TRBV7-7|NA
TGTGCTAGCAGCTCGCGGGGCAGGGGAAACACTGAAGCTTTCTTT
CASSSRGRGNTEAFF
>TRBJ2-1|NA|TRBV7-9|NA
TGTGCCAGCAGCTTAAGAACGGGACCCTACAATGAGCAGTTCTTC
CASSLRTGPYNEQFF
>TRBJ1-4|NA|TRBV7-9|NA
TGTGCCAGCAGCTCGCCGACGGGGCCGGCTAATGAAAAACTGTTTTTT
CASSSPTGPANEKLFF
>TRBJ1-1|TRBD1|TRBV19|NA
TGTGCCAGTAGTGTAACAGGGGGCTACACTGAAGCTTTCTTT
CASSVTGGYTEAFF
>TRBJ2-5|NA|TRBV3-1/TRBV3-2|NA
TGTGCCAGCAGCCTGGCAGGCGTAGAGACCCAGTACTTC
CASSLAGVETQYF
>TRBJ1-1|TRBD1|TRBV7-9|NA
TGTGCCAGCAGGGGACAGGGAGTTGAGACTGAAGCTTTCTTT
CASRGQGVETEAFF
>TRBJ1-1|TRBD1|TRBV5-1|NA
TGCGCCAGCAGCATGGGACAGGGGTACACTGAAGCTTTCTTT
CASSMGQGYTEAFF
>TRBJ1-2|NA|TRBV5-6|once
TGTGCCAGCAGCTTGGGCAGGGAAGACTATGGCTACACCTTC
CASSLGREDYGYTF
>TRBJ1-2|NA|TRBV27|NA
TGTGCCAGCAGTTTATCTGTCGGAAACTATGGCTACACCTTC
CASSLSVGNYGYTF
>TRBJ1-1|NA|TRBV11-2|NA
TGTGCCAGCAGCTTCGGGGTTTTCTACACTGAAGCTTTCTTT
CASSFGVFYTEAFF
>TRBJ2-3|NA|TRBV5-6|NA
TGTGCCAGCAGCTTGGGACTAGGAACAGATACGCAGTATTTT
CASSLGLGTDTQYF
>TRBJ1-2|NA|TRBV29-1|NA
TGCAGCGTTTCTGTGGGCGGAACCATCAACTATGGCTACACCTTC
CSVSVGGTINYGYTF
>TRBJ2-1|TRBD2|TRBV5-1|NA
TGCGCCAGCAGCGGGGCTAGCGGGGGGGCCGAGGAGCAGTTCTTC
CASSGASGGAEEQFF
>TRBJ1-2|NA|TRBV7-9|NA
TGTGCCAGCAGCTTATGGGGTTCATATTCCTATGGCTACACCTTC
CASSLWGSYSYGYTF
>TRBJ2-7|NA|TRBV4-1|NA
TGCGCCAGCAGCCAATCCGTCGATTCGACAGACTACGAGCAGTACTTC
CASSQSVDSTDYEQYF
>TRBJ1-6|NA|TRBV9|NA
TGTGCCAGCAGCTCGACGGGAGGGGATTCACCCCTCCACTTT
CASSSTGGDSPLHF
>TRBJ2-3|TRBD2|TRBV11-2|NA
TGTGCCAGCAGCTTTGGCGGGAGGAACGGAGATACGCAGTATTTT
CASSFGGRNGDTQYF
>TRBJ1-1|TRBD1|TRBV10-3|NA
TGTGCCATCAGCGGGGGACAGCCAAGGAACACTGAAGCTTTCTTT
CAISGGQPRNTEAFF
>TRBJ1-1|TRBD1|TRBV12-3/TRBV12-4|few
TGTGCCAGCACCCAGACAGGGTTCGTAGCTTTCTTT
CASTQTGFVAFF
>TRBJ2-3|TRBD2|TRBV10-3|NA
TGTGCCATCAGCTCCCCCGGGGGGGATACGCAGTATTTT
CAISSPGGDTQYF
>TRBJ2-7|TRBD1|TRBV19|once
TGTGCCACTTCCCAGGGACAGGGGTACGAGCAGTACTTC
CATSQGQGYEQYF
>TRBJ2-1|TRBD2|TRBV5-1|NA
TGCGCCAGCAGTCCTAGCGGGGGGTCCCCCTACAATGAGCAGTTCTTC
CASSPSGGSPYNEQFF
>TRBJ1-1|NA|TRBV3-1/TRBV3-2|NA
TGTGCCAGCAGCCAAGTCGGAGGGTATAGCACTGAAGCTTTCTTT
CASSQVGGYSTEAFF
>TRBJ2-5|NA|TRBV6-5|NA
TGTGCCAGCAGCCGAGGGGACGAAAGCGAAGAGACCCAGTACTTC
CASSRGDESEETQYF
>TRBJ2-2|TRBD2|TRBV27|NA
TGTGCCAGCAGTTTCGGGGGACTAGCGGGAGCGGGCACCGGGGAGCTGTTTTTT
CASSFGGLAGAGTGELFF
>TRBJ2-4|NA|TRBV21-1|NA
TGTGCCAGCAGCAAGTTGAGGGGATTTAGTTCTAGCATTCAGTACTTC
CASSKLRGFSSSIQYF
>TRBJ2-3|NA|TRBV27|NA
TGTGCCAGCAGTAATCAAATCTTAACCCCGGGAGATCTCACAGATACGCAGTATTTT
CASSNQILTPGDLTDTQYF
>TRBJ1-6|NA|TRBV4-2|few
TGTGCCAGCAGCCAAGATAAGGTTCCTGATTACAGCTCCTATAATTCACCCCTCCACTTT
CASSQDKVPDYSSYNSPLHF